These 13 T cell receptor beta chains were sequenced from one sample in a study of blood T cell repertoires in COVID-19. The data were produced by immunoSEQ multiplex PCR, yet TCRdb's version contains in-frame clones alone and is incomplete. This sample has about 75,000 clones, with almost 90% found just once. Input material: peripheral blood. These receptors all stem from a human donor in a cohort sampled during active COVID-19.

The gene calls are TRBV2 and TRBJ2-1, with 8 nucleotides matching TRBD2. The CDR3 runs to 12 residues. V trimming: 8 bases; J trimming: 6 bases; junction bases outside the gene matches: 3. Germline CDR1 SNHLY, CDR2 FYNNEI. CDR3 sequence: CASGGLVNEQFF. In nucleotides, the CDR3 is TGTGCCAGCGGGGGACTAGTCAATGAGCAGTTCTTC.

The rearrangement joins TRBV4-3 to TRBJ2-2, with TRBD2 identical over 15 bases. J lost 5 bases, V lost 0 bases, and 13 bases had no gene match. The CDR3 sequence is 21 residues long. Germline values: CDR1 LGHNA, CDR2 YSLEER. The chain's CDR3 is CASSQEPRGLAGGQTTGELFF. CDR3 bases: TGCGCCAGCAGCCAAGAGCCTAGGGGACTAGCGGGGGGACAAACAACCGGGGAGCTGTTTTTT.

This rearrangement joins TRBV5-5 to TRBJ2-7; a possible D gene is TRBD1 (6 bases). The V and J ends lost 1 base and 0 bases respectively, with 14 bases between them. Looked up from germline, CDR1 is SGHKS and CDR2 is YYEKEE (reference sequence). The CDR3 runs to 16 residues. CDR3 nucleotide sequence: TGTGCCAGCAGCTTGCTCGCAGGGGAGAGCTCCTACGAGCAGTACTTC. This gives the protein CASSLLAGESSYEQYF.

CDR3 amino acids: CASSLPPGYNEQFF. As DNA, the CDR3 is TGTGCCAGCAGCTTACCTCCGGGGTACAATGAGCAGTTCTTC. The chain combines TRBV7-9 with TRBJ2-1; a possible D gene is TRBD2 (5 bases). Looked up from germline, CDR1 is SEHNR and CDR2 is FQNEAQ (reference sequence). This CDR3 is built from 14 residues. V dropped 2 bases and J dropped 4 bases, with 9 bases sitting between them.

For the CDR3, the DNA is TGTGCCACCAGCAGAGATCTTACTAGCGGCTCCTACGAGCAGTACTTC. It encodes CATSRDLTSGSYEQYF. This rearrangement joins TRBV15 to TRBJ2-7; 8 nucleotides agree with TRBD2. Germline V gives CDR1 LNHNV, CDR2 YYDKDF (reference sequence). CDR3 size: 16 residues. V gave up 0 bases and J gave up 0 bases; unmatched junction bases: 4.

The rearrangement links TRBV5-1 to TRBJ2-2, with 13 positions matching TRBD2. Germline values: CDR1 SGHRS, CDR2 YFSETQ. With 4 bases clipped from V and 6 bases from J, the junction kept 6 bases outside the gene matches. This CDR3 is 16 amino acids long. CDR3 DNA: TGCGCCAGCAGCCTCCCACTAGCGGGAGGGCCCGGGGAGCTGTTTTTT. Translation gives CASSLPLAGGPGELFF.

The chain combines TRBV2 with TRBJ2-1; the match to TRBD2 covers 8 bases. The CDR3 covers 17 residues. Trimming took 8 bases from V and 6 from J; bases not matched to a gene: 18. From germline, CDR1 is SNHLY and CDR2 FYNNEI. The CDR3: CASGPWEDWAGGNEQFF. The CDR3 DNA reads TGTGCCAGCGGGCCGTGGGAGGATTGGGCGGGGGGCAATGAGCAGTTCTTC. The variable domain in full, with the rest retrieved from reference TRBV2 and TRBJ2-1, is EPEVTQTPSHQVTQMGQEVILRCVPISNHLYFYWYRQILGQKVEFLVSFYNNEISEKSEIFDDQFSVERPDGSNFTLKIRSTKLEDSAMYFCASGPWEDWAGGNEQFFGPGTRLTVL.

This chain uses TRBV7-9 with TRBJ2-3; no reliable D call. The CDR3 totals 16 residues. CDR1 is SEHNR and CDR2 is FQNEAQ in the germline V gene (reference sequence). The ends were cut back, 0 bases at V and 2 bases at J, with 12 bases in the middle. The CDR3 reads CASSLALYSNTDTQYF. The CDR3 DNA sequence: TGTGCCAGCAGCTTAGCCCTCTACAGCAACACAGATACGCAGTATTTT. Combining the CDR3 with reference TRBV7-9 and TRBJ2-3 gives the whole variable domain DTGVSQNPRHKITKRGQNVTFRCDPISEHNRLYWYRQTLGQGPEFLTYFQNEAQLEKSRLLSDRFSAERPKGSFSTLEIQRTEQGDSAMYLCASSLALYSNTDTQYFGPGTRLTVL.

The chain couples TRBV19 to TRBJ1-2; maybe TRBD1 (6 bases). The V end lost 2 bases, the J end lost 0 bases, and 19 bases lay between the germline ends. The CDR3 runs 18 residues. From germline, CDR1 is LNHDA and CDR2 SQIVND (reference sequence). In DNA, the CDR3 is TGTGCCAGTAGTATATCTCGTTTACGACGGACAGCTAACTATGGCTACACCTTC. As protein: CASSISRLRRTANYGYTF.

The DNA of the CDR3 is TGTGCCAGCAGCCCCCAGACAGATACGCAGTATTTT. Amino acids: CASSPQTDTQYF. This chain uses TRBV27 with TRBJ2-3; unclear D gene. The germline CDR1 and CDR2 sequences are MNHEY and SMNVEV (reference sequence). Trimming removed 6 bases at V and 3 bases at J, with 7 bases between. The CDR3 spans 12 residues.

This chain joins TRBV6-4 and TRBJ2-2; possible D gene TRBD2, 5 bases. Trimming stripped 5 bases from V and 6 bases from J, with 13 bases between. CDR1 is MRHNA, CDR2 SNTAGT, per germline. This CDR3 contains 14 residues. The CDR3 bases are TGTGCCAGCAGTTCAATTGGGAGTTCCGGGGAGCTGTTTTTT. Protein sequence: CASSSIGSSGELFF.

The chain has TRBV6-2 or TRBV6-3 and TRBJ2-3; TRBD2 matches 7 bases. This CDR3 region has 19 residues. Germline CDR1 is MNHEY and CDR2 is SVGEGT. The J segment lost 2 bases and the V segment lost 5 bases, leaving 19 bases of the junction unmatched. The CDR3 sequence: CASSTIQKTSQDPTDTQYF. The CDR3, as DNA: TGTGCCAGCAGTACGATTCAGAAGACTAGCCAAGACCCCACAGATACGCAGTATTTT.

The chain employs TRBV11-3 and TRBJ1-1; 7 bases agree with TRBD1. The CDR3 totals 14 residues. Unmatched junction bases numbered 3, after V lost 5 bases and J lost 0 bases. In germline, CDR1 is SGHNT, CDR2 YENEEA. CDR3 sequence: CASSPGQLNTEAFF. The CDR3 coding sequence is TGTGCCAGCAGCCCGGGACAGCTGAACACTGAAGCTTTCTTT.